The present T cell receptor beta chain was sequenced within a study of control samples from healthy donors and cancer patients. The assay was immunoSEQ multiplex PCR, and TCRdb's table has in-frame clones only and misses some. The data show about 150,000 clones, about 93% seen once. This clone was counted only a few times. The sample taken for sequencing was blood. The receptor comes from a man aged 50 to 60 in good health.

The CDR3 loop reads CASNRGTGGVYGYTF. The CDR3 bases are TGTGCCAGCAATAGAGGGACAGGGGGCGTCTATGGCTACACCTTC. V gene TRBV28 combines with J gene TRBJ1-2; the match to TRBD1 covers 12 bases. Germline V gene sequence: CDR1 MDHEN, CDR2 SYDVKM. The CDR3 has 15 residues. With 7 bases clipped from V and 4 bases from J, the junction kept 7 bases outside the gene matches.